Listed here is a single T cell receptor (beta chain). The data originate from a study of blood T cell repertoires in COVID-19. Across the study: Nucleic acid was either cDNA or gDNA, and it came from T cells, B-cell-depleted T cells, or PBMCs.

Germline CDR1 and CDR2: SGHNT and YYREEE (reference sequence). This CDR3 contains 15 residues. V was cut by 3 bases and J by 1 base, with 10 bases left in between. Using immunoSEQ multiplex PCR, the repertoire was profiled, and TCRdb retains in-frame clones only, with some absent. Seen here are roughly 38,000 clones, 65% to 85% observed once, and the top ten hold over 8%. V and J are TRBV5-4 and TRBJ2-2, with D possibly matching TRBD1 (6 bases). Sequencing used peripheral blood. This clonotype originated in a man in his 60s in a cohort sampled during active COVID-19. In DNA, the CDR3 is TGTGCCAGCAGCTCTGACAGGTGGAACACCGGGGAGCTGTTTTTT. This gives the protein CASSSDRWNTGELFF.